One TCR beta chain is described in this entry. With a much larger clone just one base away, this may be a read error. The data are from a study of T cells of healthy individuals. CDR1 SQVTM and CDR2 ANQGSEA come from the germline V gene. The CDR3 covers 14 residues. TCRdb redid the calling of the 5' RACE reads with MiXCR, one entry per CDR3 protein. The table has 63,000 or so distinct CDR3 sequences, around 15% seen once. This chain uses TRBV29-1 with TRBJ2-2; TRBD1 agrees at 8 bases. The origin of this receptor is a human donor in good health. CDR3 nucleotide sequence: TGCAGCGTTGCGGACAGGGCGAACACCGGGGAGCCGTTTTTT. Protein: CSVADRANTGEPFF.